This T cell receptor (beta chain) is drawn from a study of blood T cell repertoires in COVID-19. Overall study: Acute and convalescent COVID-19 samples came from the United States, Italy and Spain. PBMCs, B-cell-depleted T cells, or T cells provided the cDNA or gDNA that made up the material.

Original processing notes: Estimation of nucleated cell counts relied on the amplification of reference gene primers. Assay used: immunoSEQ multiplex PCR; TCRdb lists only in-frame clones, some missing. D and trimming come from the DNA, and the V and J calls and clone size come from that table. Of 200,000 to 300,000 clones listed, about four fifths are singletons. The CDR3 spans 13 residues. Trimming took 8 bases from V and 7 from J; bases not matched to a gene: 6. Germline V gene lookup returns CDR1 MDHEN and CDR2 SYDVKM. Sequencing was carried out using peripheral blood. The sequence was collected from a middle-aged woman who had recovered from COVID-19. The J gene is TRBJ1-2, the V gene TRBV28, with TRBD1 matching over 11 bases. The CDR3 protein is CASQTGTGGGYTF. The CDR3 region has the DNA TGTGCCAGCCAAACCGGGACAGGGGGTGGCTACACCTTC.